Below, 28 T cell receptor beta chains from the same sample are listed, as sequenced in a study of blood T cells in healthy people across ages. Through a sample-barcoded 5' primer and a J-beta primer mix, a second PCR was run for roughly 6 to 12 cycles. Using its own MiXCR run on the 5' RACE reads, TCRdb lists one record per CDR3 protein. Of approximately 780,000 distinct CDR3 sequences in the sample, more than 25% were seen once. This same sample was also taken into another study, of T cells of mothers and their children.

The sequenced material came from blood. The receptors come from a boy aged 10-17 years in good health.

The chain joins TRBV9 to TRBJ2-5; the D is unclear. The J call is in doubt because the DNA end fits TRBJ2-7 better. Germline V gives CDR1 SGDLS, CDR2 YYNGEE. CDR3 length: 14 residues. The CDR3 coding sequence is TGTGCCAGCAGCGTAGCAGAAGGCTCCTACGAGCAGTACTTC. It specifies CASSVAEGSYEQYF.

This clonotype was seen more than once but under ten times. CDR3 amino acids: CASSGGIGTQYF. The DNA of the CDR3 is TGTGCCAGCAGTGGGGGAATCGGGACCCAGTACTTC. The chain recombines TRBV25-1 with TRBJ2-1; no firm D call. The end of the DNA fits TRBJ2-5 better, so the J call may be wrong. Germline CDR1 is MGHDK and CDR2 is SYGVNS. The CDR3 runs to 12 residues.

On this clonotype: Relative to the germline gene, one junction end is altered; a read error may explain this. The V gene is TRBV12-3 or TRBV12-4, the J gene TRBJ1-4, with a weak D call TRBD1 (5 bases). The CDR3 consists of 14 residues. CDR3 in amino acids: CAGSFRQKGEKLFF. CDR3 coding DNA: TGTGCCGGCAGTTTTCGACAGAAGGGTGAAAAACTGTTTTTT.

V and J are TRBV15 and TRBJ2-3, with 11 bases matching TRBD2. This CDR3 comprises 13 residues. V lost 4 bases and J lost 7; bases outside the gene matches: 1. The germline gives CDR1 LNHNV, CDR2 YYDKDF (reference sequence). The CDR3 bases are TGTGCCACCAGCATGACTAGCGGGAATACGCAGTATTTT. As protein: CATSMTSGNTQYF.

In DNA, the CDR3 is TGTGCCAGCGGGGAACAGGGGGTATCAGAGACCCAGTACTTC. Translation gives CASGEQGVSETQYF. The rearrangement joins TRBV6-5 to TRBJ2-5; 8 nucleotides line up with TRBD1. The CDR3 length is 14 residues. Germline CDR1 MNHEY, CDR2 SVGAGI. V dropped 8 bases and J dropped 4; count of bases not matched to a gene: 9.

This chain links TRBV24-1 with TRBJ2-6, with 12 bases identical to TRBD1. The CDR3 runs 17 residues. Germline CDR1 and CDR2: KGHDR and SFDVKD. The V segment lost 6 bases and the J segment 2 bases; nucleotides outside the gene matches: 4. CDR3 in DNA: TGTGCCACCAGTTATGGGACAGGGGGCACTGGGGCCAACGTCCTGACTTTC. This sequence encodes CATSYGTGGTGANVLTF.

This clonotype was seen more than once but under ten times. The chain combines TRBV30 with TRBJ1-4, with 10 bases fitting TRBD1. Germline CDR1 GTSNPN, CDR2 SVGIG (reference sequence). The V and J ends lost 0 bases and 8 bases, in that order; junction bases with no gene match: 3. The CDR3 has 14 amino acids. The CDR3: CAWSVGQGGEKLFF. DNA of the CDR3: TGTGCCTGGAGTGTAGGACAGGGGGGAGAAAAACTGTTTTTT.

The rearrangement joins TRBV20-1 to TRBJ2-7, with TRBD1 matching 9 bases. The CDR3 is 16 amino acids. Germline assignment: CDR1 DFQATT and CDR2 SNEGSKA (reference sequence). Losses at the gene ends were 3 bases for V and 3 bases for J; bases not matched to a gene: 12. The CDR3 coding sequence is TGCAGTGCTAGCCCCGGACAGGGGACAGGGAACTACGAGCAGTACTTC. This sequence encodes CSASPGQGTGNYEQYF.

This chain joins TRBV20-1 and TRBJ1-5, with 7 bases aligning to TRBD1. The CDR3 loop spans 14 amino acids. Germline V CDR1 and CDR2: DFQATT, SNEGSKA (reference sequence). V dropped 0 bases and J dropped 5; count of bases not matched to a gene: 4. CDR3 protein: CSAREGTEYQPQHF. CDR3 nucleotides: TGCAGTGCTAGAGAGGGGACAGAATATCAGCCCCAGCATTTT.

The rearrangement joins TRBV14 to TRBJ2-7; 10 bases line up with TRBD1. V lost 3 bases and J lost 3; bases outside the gene matches: 5. The germline gives CDR1 SGHDN, CDR2 FVKESK. CDR3 length equals 15 residues. The CDR3: CASSQRQGASYEQYF. The CDR3 DNA follows: TGTGCCAGCAGCCAGAGACAGGGGGCAAGCTACGAGCAGTACTTC.

This clonotype was seen a few times. Here the CDR3 DNA reads TGCGCCAGCAGTGCCGGGACAGGGAACATTCAGTACTTC. Translation gives CASSAGTGNIQYF. This chain uses TRBV10-1 with TRBJ2-4; 9 bases agree with TRBD1. Germline CDR1 reads WNHNN; CDR2 reads SYGVQD (reference sequence). Trimming cost V 4 bases and J 7 bases; bases outside gene matches: 2. The CDR3 has 13 residues.

The CDR3 loop reads CASTVGTKANEQYF. For the CDR3, the DNA is TGTGCCAGCACCGTCGGGACGAAGGCTAACGAGCAGTACTTC. This chain links TRBV7-9 with TRBJ2-7; D assignment may be TRBD1 or TRBD2 (5 bases each). V gave up 7 bases and J gave up 5 bases, with 18 bases separating them. Germline V gives CDR1 SEHNR, CDR2 FQNEAQ (reference sequence). The CDR3 length is 14 residues.

The sample holds a few counts of this clonotype. This rearrangement joins TRBV29-1 to TRBJ2-1, with 7 bases aligning to TRBD2. Germline V CDR1 and CDR2: SQVTM, ANQGSEA. This CDR3 has 14 residues. V trimming: 6 bases; J trimming: 0 bases; junction bases outside the gene matches: 5. Here the CDR3 DNA reads TGCAGCGTGCCCCCTAGCGGCTCCTACAATGAGCAGTTCTTC. Protein product: CSVPPSGSYNEQFF.

The table lists this clonotype with many counts. The chain employs TRBV4-1 and TRBJ1-5, with D perhaps TRBD1 (5 bases). Germline lookup yields CDR1 MGHRA and CDR2 YSYEKL. The CDR3 loop spans 15 amino acids. V gave up 1 base and J gave up 3 bases, with 10 bases separating them. The CDR3 reads CASSQGGSDNQPQHF. CDR3 in DNA: TGCGCCAGCAGCCAAGGGGGGTCTGACAATCAGCCCCAGCATTTT.

There are a few counts of this clonotype. An end of the junction does not agree with germline; a read error may underlie this. The V gene is TRBV7-2, the J gene TRBJ2-5, with D possibly TRBD1 on 5 matching bases. This CDR3 is built from 11 residues. CDR1 is SGHTA and CDR2 is FQGNSA in the germline V gene. The CDR3 loop is CASSHSARVFF. CDR3 bases: TGTGCCAGCAGCCACAGCGCCAGGGTGTTCTTC.

The chain carries TRBV5-1 and TRBJ1-5, with TRBD1 matching 9 bases. This CDR3 contains 14 residues. Trimming cost V 1 base and J 5 bases; bases outside gene matches: 1. Germline V gene sequence: CDR1 SGHRS, CDR2 YFSETQ. CDR3 bases: TGCGCCAGCAGCTTGAGGACAGGGGATCAGCCCCAGCATTTT. Translation: CASSLRTGDQPQHF. The full variable domain, with the rest looked up from reference TRBV5-1 and TRBJ1-5, is KAGVTQTPRYLIKTRGQQVTLSCSPISGHRSVSWYQQTPGQGLQFLFEYFSETQRNKGNFPGRFSGRQFSNSRSEMNVSTLELGDSALYLCASSLRTGDQPQHFGDGTRLSIL.

This clonotype was found a few times. V is TRBV6-5 and J is TRBJ1-1; D gene uncertain. V gave up 2 bases and J gave up 5 bases, with 9 bases separating them. CDR3 length equals 13 residues. Germline assignment: CDR1 MNHEY and CDR2 SVGAGI. The CDR3 DNA reads as TGTGCCAGCAGTTACAGGGAGAGAACTGAAGCTTTCTTT. This encodes CASSYRERTEAFF.

This clonotype was observed a handful of times. V and J are TRBV27 and TRBJ2-5; tentatively, D is TRBD2 (5 bases). The J call may be incorrect, as the DNA end agrees better with TRBJ2-1. Germline CDR1 MNHEY, CDR2 SMNVEV (reference sequence). This CDR3 comprises 13 residues. In DNA, the CDR3 is TGTGCCAGCAGTCGTCGCGGGTATAGTGAGCAGTTCTTC. Translated, it gives CASSRRGYSEQFF.

The chain combines TRBV5-1 with TRBJ2-7, with no clear D. V shed 3 bases and J shed 2 bases, with 9 bases lying between them. The germline CDR1 and CDR2 sequences are SGHRS and YFSETQ. The CDR3 has 13 amino acids. As DNA, the CDR3 is TGCGCCAGCAGCTCTACCAAAACCTACGAGCAGTACTTC. It translates to CASSSTKTYEQYF.

The V and J genes are TRBV20-1 and TRBJ1-2, with a weak D call TRBD1 (5 bases). With 1 base removed from V and 8 bases from J, the gap between germline ends came to 20 bases. This CDR3 is built from 15 residues. Germline loops: CDR1 DFQATT, CDR2 SNEGSKA (reference sequence). CDR3 coding DNA: TGCAGTGCTAGAGCGCCCGGGGGAGCCTTAAGGGGCTACACCTTC. It encodes CSARAPGGALRGYTF.

This clonotype was seen only a few times. The CDR3 loop reads CASSGGLNYEQYF. DNA of the CDR3: TGTGCCAGCAGTGGAGGACTAAACTACGAGCAGTACTTC. V and J are TRBV2 and TRBJ2-7; possibly TRBD2 for D (6 bases). With 4 bases removed from V and 3 bases from J, the gap between germline ends came to 10 bases. The length of the CDR3 is 13 residues. The germline gives CDR1 SNHLY, CDR2 FYNNEI.

The CDR3 DNA follows: TGTGCCAGCAGTTACGGGACGAATGGCTACACCTTC. It translates to CASSYGTNGYTF. The rearrangement joins TRBV12-3 or TRBV12-4 to TRBJ1-2, with a possible D match to TRBD1 (5 bases). The CDR3 consists of 12 residues. Trimming removed 4 bases from V and 6 bases from J, with 9 bases in between.

This chain uses TRBV20-1 with TRBJ2-4; D is perhaps TRBD1 (5 bases). From germline, CDR1 is DFQATT and CDR2 SNEGSKA (reference sequence). V lost 1 base, J lost 2 bases, and 12 bases lay in between. The CDR3 is 15 residues long. The CDR3 nucleotides are TGCAGTGCTAGAGCTTCAGGGTGGACCAAAAACATTCAGTACTTC. This gives the protein CSARASGWTKNIQYF.

This clonotype was observed a few times. The rearrangement uses TRBV7-2 and TRBJ1-2, with D maybe TRBD1 (5 bases). V lost 5 bases and J 2 bases, leaving 9 bases between the germline ends. The CDR3 loop spans 13 amino acids. CDR1 and CDR2 (germline): SGHTA, FQGNSA. The CDR3 loop reads CASSGRDNYGYTF. For the CDR3, the DNA is TGTGCCAGCAGCGGCAGGGACAACTATGGCTACACCTTC.

A single count supports this clonotype. This chain uses TRBV6-5 with TRBJ2-1; D gene unclear. V was trimmed by 0 bases and J by 4 bases, leaving 7 bases between them. This CDR3 is 14 amino acids long. Germline values: CDR1 MNHEY, CDR2 SVGAGI. CDR3 nucleotide sequence: TGTGCCAGCAGTTACTCGACACGATACAATGAGCAGTTCTTC. This sequence encodes CASSYSTRYNEQFF.

The chain is built from TRBV4-2 and TRBJ1-4, with D hard to call. Per germline, CDR1 LGHNA and CDR2 YNFKEQ. V was clipped by 0 bases and J by 10 bases, with 9 bases between them. This CDR3 is 13 amino acids long. CDR3 protein: CASSQDDPAKLFF. Here the CDR3 DNA reads TGTGCCAGCAGCCAAGATGATCCGGCAAAACTGTTTTTT.

This clonotype was counted between two and nine times. This sequence joins TRBV14 and TRBJ2-5, with D possibly matching TRBD2 (5 bases). The end of the DNA is better explained by TRBJ2-1, so the J call may be wrong. CDR1 is SGHDN, CDR2 FVKESK, per germline. This CDR3 contains 16 residues. The CDR3 here is CASSQERVAIDNEQFF. The CDR3 nucleotides are TGTGCCAGCAGCCAAGAAAGAGTAGCGATCGATAATGAGCAGTTCTTC.

This rearrangement joins TRBV5-1 to TRBJ2-5; 8 bases fit TRBD2. V lost 4 bases to trimming and J lost 6 bases; unmatched junction nucleotides: 8. CDR3 length: 14 amino acids. CDR1 SGHRS and CDR2 YFSETQ come from the germline V gene. The CDR3: CASSGTGGVQTQYF. The CDR3 coding sequence is TGCGCCAGCAGCGGAACGGGGGGGGTCCAGACCCAGTACTTC. Together with reference TRBV5-1 and TRBJ2-5, the CDR3 gives the full variable domain: KAGVTQTPRYLIKTRGQQVTLSCSPISGHRSVSWYQQTPGQGLQFLFEYFSETQRNKGNFPGRFSGRQFSNSRSEMNVSTLELGDSALYLCASSGTGGVQTQYFGPGTRLLVL.